This T cell receptor (beta chain) originates from a study of T cells in localized non-small cell lung cancer. Study results and limitations: Among the tissues sampled, uninvolved adjacent lung had the highest T cell clonality, above tumor. Because sequencing included only one region (of the tumor), heterogeneity remains possible. Prolonged overall survival went with higher T cell density in the blood.

The V gene lost 3 bases and the J gene lost 4 bases, with 15 bases spanning the gap. The CDR3 covers 15 residues. CDR1 is LGHNA, CDR2 YSLEER, per germline. TCRdb keeps only in-frame clones here, not all; method: immunoSEQ multiplex PCR. Among 45,000 to 55,000 clones listed, around three quarters were seen once. Of note for this clone: What it recognizes is unknown. Distinct nucleotide sequences in the sample also encode this CDR3.

This TCR derives from a man aged 40 to 75 with stage I squamous cell lung carcinoma. The source material was peripheral blood, sampled before any cancer treatment. The rearrangement joins TRBV4-3 to TRBJ1-2; TRBD1 is a possible D gene (5 bases). In nucleotides, the CDR3 is TGCGCCAGCAGCCAGGATACAGGCCACCCCTATGGCTACACCTTC. Protein: CASSQDTGHPYGYTF.